This TCR beta chain was sequenced during a study of post-analysis software for immune sequencing data. Whole-study context: The courses of disease that were included comprised relapsing-remitting, secondary progressive and progressive-relapsing multiple sclerosis. Overall study findings and caveats: TRBV segments more frequent in patients than in controls numbered roughly 5 and included TRBV5-6, TRBV5-1 and TRBV20-1. Pronounced co-clustering by F measure was evident among identically batched samples.

This clonotype has only a few counts. Its target is not known. The CDR3 runs to 18 residues. V dropped 0 bases and J dropped 5; count of bases not matched to a gene: 18. Germline V gene sequence: CDR1 DFQATT, CDR2 SNEGSKA (reference sequence). cDNA libraries of TCR beta carried unique molecular identifiers. The yield from roughly 1 to 10 million T cells was 500,000 or so cDNA molecules in total. MiXCR, applied by TCRdb to the PCR reads, yields one record per CDR3 protein. Here the sample spans fewer than 850,000 distinct CDR3 sequences, 25% to 30% being singletons. Sequencing was performed on blood. This chain links TRBV20-1 with TRBJ2-5; the match to TRBD1 covers 7 bases. This TCR was recovered from a girl under 18 with multiple sclerosis. The CDR3 DNA sequence: TGCAGTGCTAGAGACCCCGGTCCCCATCGACAGGGCGGGGAGACCCAGTACTTC. Translated, it gives CSARDPGPHRQGGETQYF.